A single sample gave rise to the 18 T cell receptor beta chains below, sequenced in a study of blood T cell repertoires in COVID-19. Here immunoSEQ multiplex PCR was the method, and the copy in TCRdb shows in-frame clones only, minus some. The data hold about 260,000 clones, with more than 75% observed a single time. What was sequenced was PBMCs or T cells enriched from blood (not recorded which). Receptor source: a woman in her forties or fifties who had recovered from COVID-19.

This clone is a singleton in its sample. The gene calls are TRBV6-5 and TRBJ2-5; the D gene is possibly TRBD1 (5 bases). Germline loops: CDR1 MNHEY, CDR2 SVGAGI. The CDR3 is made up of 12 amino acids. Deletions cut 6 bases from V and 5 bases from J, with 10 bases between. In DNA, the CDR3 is TGTGCCAGCAGGGGGCACGGGGAGACCCAGTACTTC. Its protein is CASRGHGETQYF.

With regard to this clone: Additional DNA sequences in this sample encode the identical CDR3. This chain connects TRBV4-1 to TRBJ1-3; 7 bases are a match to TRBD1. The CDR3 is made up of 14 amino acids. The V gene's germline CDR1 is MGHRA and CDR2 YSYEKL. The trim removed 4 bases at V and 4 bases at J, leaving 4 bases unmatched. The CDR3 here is CASSPTGSGNTIYF. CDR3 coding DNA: TGCGCCAGCAGCCCGACAGGGTCCGGAAACACCATATATTTT.

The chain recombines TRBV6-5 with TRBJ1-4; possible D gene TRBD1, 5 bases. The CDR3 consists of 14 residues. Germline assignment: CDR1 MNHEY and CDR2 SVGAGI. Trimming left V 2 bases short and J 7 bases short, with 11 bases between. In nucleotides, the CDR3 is TGTGCCAGCAGTTACGCGGGGCGGATTGAAAAACTGTTTTTT. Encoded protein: CASSYAGRIEKLFF.

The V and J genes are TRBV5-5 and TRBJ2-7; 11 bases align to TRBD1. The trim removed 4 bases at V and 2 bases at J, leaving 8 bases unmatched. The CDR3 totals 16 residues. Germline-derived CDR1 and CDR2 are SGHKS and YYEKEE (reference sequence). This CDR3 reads CASSEGPGQGAYEQYF. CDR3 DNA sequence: TGTGCCAGCAGCGAGGGACCGGGACAGGGGGCCTACGAGCAGTACTTC.

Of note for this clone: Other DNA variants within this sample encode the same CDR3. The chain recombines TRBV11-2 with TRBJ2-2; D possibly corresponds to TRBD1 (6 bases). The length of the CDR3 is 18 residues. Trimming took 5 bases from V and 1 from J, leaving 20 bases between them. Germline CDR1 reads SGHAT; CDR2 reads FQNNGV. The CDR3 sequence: CASSPAGVTGLNTGELFF. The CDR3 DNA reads TGTGCCAGCAGCCCCGCAGGGGTGACAGGCCTGAACACCGGGGAGCTGTTTTTT. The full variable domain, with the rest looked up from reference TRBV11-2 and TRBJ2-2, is EAGVAQSPRYKIIEKRQSVAFWCNPISGHATLYWYQQILGQGPKLLIQFQNNGVVDDSQLPKDRFSAERLKGVDSTLKIQPAKLEDSAVYLCASSPAGVTGLNTGELFFGEGSRLTVL.

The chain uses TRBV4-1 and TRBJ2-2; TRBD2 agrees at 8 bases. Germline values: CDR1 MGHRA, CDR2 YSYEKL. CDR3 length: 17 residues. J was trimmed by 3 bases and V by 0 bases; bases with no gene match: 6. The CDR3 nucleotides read TGCGCCAGCAGCCAAGATTGGGTAGCGGGGTACACCGGGGAGCTGTTTTTT. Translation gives CASSQDWVAGYTGELFF.

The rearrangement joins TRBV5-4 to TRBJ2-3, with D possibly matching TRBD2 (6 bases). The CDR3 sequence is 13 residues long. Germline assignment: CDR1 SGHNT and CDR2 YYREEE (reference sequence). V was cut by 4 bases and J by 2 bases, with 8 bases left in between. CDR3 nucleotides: TGTGCCAGCAGCCGGGAGAACACAGATACGCAGTATTTT. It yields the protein CASSRENTDTQYF.

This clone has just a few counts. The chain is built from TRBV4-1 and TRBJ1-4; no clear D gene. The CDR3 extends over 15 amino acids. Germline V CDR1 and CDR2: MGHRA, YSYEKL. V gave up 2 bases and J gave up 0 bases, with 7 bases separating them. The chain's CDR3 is CASSQTAATNEKLFF. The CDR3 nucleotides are TGCGCCAGCAGCCAAACAGCAGCAACTAATGAAAAACTGTTTTTT.

The CDR3 DNA follows: TGTGCCAGCAGCTTCGATCACAGGGGGGGGAATCAAGAGACCCAGTACTTC. This sequence encodes CASSFDHRGGNQETQYF. V and J are TRBV7-8 and TRBJ2-5; TRBD1 might be the D (8 bases). The CDR3 loop spans 17 amino acids. Per germline, CDR1 SGHVS and CDR2 FQNEAQ. The V end lost 3 bases, the J end lost 2 bases, and 19 bases lay between the germline ends.

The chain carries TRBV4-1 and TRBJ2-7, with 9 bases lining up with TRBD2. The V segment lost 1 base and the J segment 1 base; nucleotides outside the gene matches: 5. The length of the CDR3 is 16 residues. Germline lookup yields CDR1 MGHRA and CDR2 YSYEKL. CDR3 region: CASSQGGLAGSYEQYF. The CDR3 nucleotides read TGCGCCAGCAGCCAAGGCGGGCTAGCGGGATCCTACGAGCAGTACTTC.

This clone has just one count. CDR3 bases: TGTGCCTGGAGTATGACAAATTCCTACGAGCAGTACTTC. Translated, it gives CAWSMTNSYEQYF. The chain joins TRBV30 to TRBJ2-7; D is undetermined. The germline V and J ends were trimmed by 2 bases and 1 base, with 9 bases remaining between them. CDR3 size: 13 residues. CDR1 is GTSNPN and CDR2 is SVGIG in the germline V gene (reference sequence).

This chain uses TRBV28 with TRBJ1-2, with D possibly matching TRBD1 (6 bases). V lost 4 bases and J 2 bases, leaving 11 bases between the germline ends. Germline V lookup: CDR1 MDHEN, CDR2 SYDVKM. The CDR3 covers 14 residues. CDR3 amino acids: CASSSGGANYGYTF. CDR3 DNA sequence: TGTGCCAGCAGTTCTGGGGGGGCCAACTATGGCTACACCTTC.

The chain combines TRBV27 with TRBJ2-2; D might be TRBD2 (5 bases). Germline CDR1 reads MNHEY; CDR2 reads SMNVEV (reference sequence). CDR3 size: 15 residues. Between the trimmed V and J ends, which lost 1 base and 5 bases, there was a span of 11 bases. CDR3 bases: TGTGCCAGCAGTTTATTGCCTAGCCGGACCGGGGAGCTGTTTTTT. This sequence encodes CASSLLPSRTGELFF.

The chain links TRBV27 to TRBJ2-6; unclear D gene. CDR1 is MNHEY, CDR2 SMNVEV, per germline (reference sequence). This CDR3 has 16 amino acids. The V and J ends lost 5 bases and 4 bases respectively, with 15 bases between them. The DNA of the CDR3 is TGTGCCAGCAGTGCCCAACACGCAGTCGGGGCCAACGTCCTGACTTTC. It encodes CASSAQHAVGANVLTF. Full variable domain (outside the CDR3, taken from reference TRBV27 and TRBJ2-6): EAQVTQNPRYLITVTGKKLTVTCSQNMNHEYMSWYRQDPGLGLRQIYYSMNVEVTDKGDVPEGYKVSRKEKRNFPLILESPSPNQTSLYFCASSAQHAVGANVLTFGAGSRLTVL.

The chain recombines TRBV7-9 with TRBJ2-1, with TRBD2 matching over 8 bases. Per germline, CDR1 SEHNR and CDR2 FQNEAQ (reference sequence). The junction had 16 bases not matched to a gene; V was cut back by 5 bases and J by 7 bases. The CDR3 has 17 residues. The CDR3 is CASSPTNQRETRNEQFF. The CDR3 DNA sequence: TGTGCCAGCAGCCCAACTAACCAGCGGGAGACGAGGAATGAGCAGTTCTTC.

CDR3 DNA: TGTGCCAGCAGTGAGGATCGGGGTGCGAACACTGAAGCTTTCTTT. Protein sequence: CASSEDRGANTEAFF. The rearrangement uses TRBV25-1 and TRBJ1-1; D is undetermined. The V end was cut by 3 bases, the J end by 1 base, with 12 bases between. Germline lookup yields CDR1 MGHDK and CDR2 SYGVNS. CDR3 size: 15 residues.

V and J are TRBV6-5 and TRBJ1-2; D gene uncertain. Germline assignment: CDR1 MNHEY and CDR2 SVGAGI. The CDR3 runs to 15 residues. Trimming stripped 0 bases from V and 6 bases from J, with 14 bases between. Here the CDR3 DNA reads TGTGCCAGCAGTTACTCGTGGGCGCTGGTGAATGGCTACACCTTC. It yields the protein CASSYSWALVNGYTF.

CDR3 in DNA: TGCGCCAGCAGCCAGCCCGGGACAGGGGGAGACTATGGCTACACCTTC. Protein: CASSQPGTGGDYGYTF. The rearrangement joins TRBV4-3 to TRBJ1-2; 11 nucleotides match TRBD1. V was pared by 3 bases and J by 3 bases, with 6 bases of the junction left unmatched. Germline lookup yields CDR1 LGHNA and CDR2 YSLEER. The CDR3 sequence is 16 residues long.